Presented here are 22 T cell receptor beta chains from one specimen sequenced in a study of shared clonotypes between healthy human individuals. Assay used: immunoSEQ multiplex PCR; TCRdb lists only in-frame clones, some missing. The sample shows 980,000 or so clones, 76% of them seen only once. Sequenced sample: memory CD4+ T cells sorted from blood. Subset in this sample: CD45RA-negative fraction. The receptors shown here come from a man between 18 and 29 years old in good health.

This clone was counted only a few times. The chain recombines TRBV6-1 with TRBJ2-2; possible D gene TRBD1, 5 bases. Germline assignment: CDR1 MNHNS and CDR2 SASEGT. The CDR3 runs 12 residues. The V gene lost 6 bases and the J gene lost 8 bases, with 10 bases spanning the gap. The CDR3: CASRGRTGELFF. CDR3 in DNA: TGTGCCAGCAGGGGGCGCACAGGGGAGCTGTTTTTT.

The chain combines TRBV15 with TRBJ2-2; TRBD2 might be the D (6 bases). The CDR3 contains 17 residues. The germline CDR1 and CDR2 sequences are LNHNV and YYDKDF (reference sequence). Deletions cut 0 bases from V and 3 bases from J, with 14 bases between. The CDR3 nucleotides read TGTGCCACCAGCAGAGATTCGGGGGTTTGGGACACCGGGGAGCTGTTTTTT. Its protein is CATSRDSGVWDTGELFF. The full variable domain, completed using reference TRBV15 and TRBJ2-2, is DAMVIQNPRYQVTQFGKPVTLSCSQTLNHNVMYWYQQKSSQAPKLLFHYYDKDFNNEADTPDNFQSRRPNTSFCFLDIRSPGLGDTAMYLCATSRDSGVWDTGELFFGEGSRLTVL.

CDR3 coding DNA: TGTGCCAGCAGCTTAGGAGGGATTGAGACCCAGTACTTC. Its translation: CASSLGGIETQYF. The rearrangement joins TRBV11-2 to TRBJ2-5; D perhaps matches TRBD2 (5 bases). This CDR3 spans 13 amino acids. The V end lost 1 base, the J end lost 5 bases, and 8 bases lay between the germline ends. The germline gives CDR1 SGHAT, CDR2 FQNNGV.

V and J are TRBV7-9 and TRBJ2-2; TRBD2 matches 11 bases. The V and J ends lost 5 bases and 6 bases, in that order; junction bases with no gene match: 8. This CDR3 has 16 amino acids. Germline V CDR1 and CDR2: SEHNR, FQNEAQ (reference sequence). The CDR3 loop reads CASSQLAGVGPGELFF. DNA for the CDR3: TGTGCCAGCAGCCAACTAGCGGGGGTTGGTCCCGGGGAGCTGTTTTTT.

J is TRBJ1-2 and V is TRBV27; D gene ambiguous. The germline gives CDR1 MNHEY, CDR2 SMNVEV (reference sequence). This CDR3 comprises 14 residues. V lost 1 base and J lost 4, with 10 bases in between. CDR3 bases: TGTGCCAGCAGTTTATTCGGCGGCGGCTATGGCTACACCTTC. This translates into CASSLFGGGYGYTF.

This clone appeared a single time. The V call is TRBV5-6, the J call TRBJ2-1; 7 positions agree with TRBD2. Trimming removed 0 bases from V and 3 bases from J; junction bases left unmatched: 6. The CDR3 is 16 amino acids. Looked up from germline, CDR1 is SGHDT and CDR2 is YYEEEE. The CDR3 bases are TGTGCCAGCAGCTTGGACGCGGGAGAGGTCTACAATGAGCAGTTCTTC. This encodes CASSLDAGEVYNEQFF.

The V and J genes are TRBV20-1 and TRBJ2-2; D remains unclear. Germline lookup yields CDR1 DFQATT and CDR2 SNEGSKA (reference sequence). This CDR3 spans 11 amino acids. Trimming took 4 bases from V and 5 from J, leaving 5 bases between them. This CDR3 is CSAMRTGELFF. CDR3 DNA sequence: TGCAGTGCTATGAGGACCGGGGAGCTGTTTTTT.

This clone was picked up a small number of times. The chain has TRBV10-3 and TRBJ2-1; 9 nucleotides align to TRBD2. This CDR3 contains 14 residues. Germline V gene data show CDR1 as ENHRY and CDR2 as SYGVKD. The V and J ends lost 10 bases and 5 bases, in that order; junction bases with no gene match: 9. The CDR3 spells CASASGTGNNEQFF. For the CDR3, the DNA is TGTGCCAGCGCTAGCGGGACGGGAAACAATGAGCAGTTCTTC.

The rearrangement uses TRBV5-1 and TRBJ2-4; TRBD1 aligns across 8 bases. The CDR3 sequence is 16 residues long. Germline CDR1 reads SGHRS; CDR2 reads YFSETQ. The V and J ends lost 0 bases and 7 bases, in that order; junction bases with no gene match: 9. CDR3 in DNA: TGCGCCAGCAGCTTGGGGCCGGGACAGGAGAGCAACATTCAGTACTTC. Protein sequence: CASSLGPGQESNIQYF.

The chain joins TRBV4-1 to TRBJ1-3; D perhaps matches TRBD1 (5 bases). Per germline, CDR1 MGHRA and CDR2 YSYEKL. Trimming pared 0 bases from V and 4 bases from J, leaving 7 bases between. The CDR3 is made up of 14 amino acids. The CDR3, as DNA: TGCGCCAGCAGCCAAGAGGGGCTCGGAAACACCATATATTTT. Translated: CASSQEGLGNTIYF.

The V call is TRBV5-1, the J call TRBJ2-7; D gene ambiguous. The germline CDR1 and CDR2 sequences are SGHRS and YFSETQ. V shed 0 bases and J shed 0 bases, with 10 bases lying between them. CDR3 size: 15 residues. CDR3 loop: CASSLDLAVSYEQYF. The DNA of the CDR3 is TGCGCCAGCAGCTTGGACCTTGCAGTCTCCTACGAGCAGTACTTC. Variable domain in full (rest from reference TRBV5-1 and TRBJ2-7): KAGVTQTPRYLIKTRGQQVTLSCSPISGHRSVSWYQQTPGQGLQFLFEYFSETQRNKGNFPGRFSGRQFSNSRSEMNVSTLELGDSALYLCASSLDLAVSYEQYFGPGTRLTVT.

V usage is TRBV7-2 and J usage is TRBJ2-5; the D gene is possibly TRBD2 (6 bases). Germline V gene data show CDR1 as SGHTA and CDR2 as FQGNSA. This CDR3 has 13 residues. Trimming stripped 5 bases from V and 5 bases from J, with 12 bases between. CDR3 protein: CASSQRARETQYF. CDR3 bases: TGTGCCAGCAGCCAGCGGGCCCGTGAGACCCAGTACTTC.

This chain uses TRBV10-1 with TRBJ2-7, with D possibly being TRBD1 (6 bases). Trimming pared 2 bases from V and 6 bases from J, leaving 14 bases between. This CDR3 is 14 amino acids long. CDR1 and CDR2 from the germline V gene are WNHNN and SYGVQD (reference sequence). This CDR3 reads CASSEDRRSGEQYF. As DNA, the CDR3 is TGCGCCAGCAGTGAGGACAGGAGGTCAGGCGAGCAGTACTTC.

The chain is built from TRBV4-3 and TRBJ2-3; the D gene is possibly TRBD2 (6 bases). The CDR3 extends over 16 amino acids. Per the germline V gene, CDR1 is LGHNA and CDR2 is YSLEER. Trimming took off 4 bases at V and 1 base at J, with 15 bases between the two ends. CDR3 nucleotide sequence: TGCGCCAGCAGCCTCGTTGGGGGGTTGGGCACAGATACGCAGTATTTT. It yields the protein CASSLVGGLGTDTQYF.

This clone was seen once. This chain joins TRBV6-1 and TRBJ2-7; 9 bases agree with TRBD1. Trimming at V came to 4 bases and at J to 6 bases, leaving 10 bases not matched to a gene. Germline values: CDR1 MNHNS, CDR2 SASEGT. The CDR3 extends over 15 amino acids. The CDR3, as DNA: TGTGCCAGCAGTGTGTGGGGACAGGGCGGTGGCGAGCAGTACTTC. Protein: CASSVWGQGGGEQYF.

The rearrangement joins TRBV9 to TRBJ1-4, with D perhaps matching TRBD1 (5 bases). The V end was cut by 0 bases, the J end by 3 bases, with 15 bases between. CDR1 is SGDLS and CDR2 is YYNGEE in the germline V gene. The CDR3 sequence is 17 residues long. As DNA, the CDR3 is TGTGCCAGCAGCGTAGGTCCGCGAGGGGTGGCTAATGAAAAACTGTTTTTT. It yields the protein CASSVGPRGVANEKLFF. The complete variable domain, with remaining parts taken from reference TRBV9 and TRBJ1-4, reads DSGVTQTPKHLITATGQRVTLRCSPRSGDLSVYWYQQSLDQGLQFLIQYYNGEERAKGNILERFSAQQFPDLHSELNLSSLELGDSALYFCASSVGPRGVANEKLFFGSGTQLSVL.

The chain uses TRBV9 and TRBJ2-7; TRBD2 agrees at 7 bases. V lost 0 bases to trimming and J lost 2 bases; unmatched junction nucleotides: 2. The CDR3 totals 14 residues. In germline, CDR1 is SGDLS, CDR2 YYNGEE. In DNA, the CDR3 is TGTGCCAGCAGCGTAGGGACTAGTACCTACGAGCAGTACTTC. The encoded protein is CASSVGTSTYEQYF. Full variable domain (outside the CDR3, taken from reference TRBV9 and TRBJ2-7): DSGVTQTPKHLITATGQRVTLRCSPRSGDLSVYWYQQSLDQGLQFLIQYYNGEERAKGNILERFSAQQFPDLHSELNLSSLELGDSALYFCASSVGTSTYEQYFGPGTRLTVT.

In this sample, this clone turned up once. V is TRBV4-1 and J is TRBJ2-3, with 7 bases lining up with TRBD2. V lost 3 bases, J lost 5 bases, and 2 bases stayed unmatched. Germline assignment: CDR1 MGHRA and CDR2 YSYEKL. The CDR3 has 13 residues. CDR3 in DNA: TGCGCCAGCAGCCATCCGGGGGGAGATACGCAGTATTTT. The encoded protein is CASSHPGGDTQYF.

This chain joins TRBV18 and TRBJ1-2, with D uncertain. The CDR3 length is 14 residues. Trimming pared 0 bases from V and 3 bases from J, leaving 8 bases between. Per the germline V gene, CDR1 is KGHSH and CDR2 is LQKENI. CDR3 protein: CASSPPSQDYGYTF. CDR3 nucleotides: TGTGCCAGCTCACCACCGAGTCAGGACTATGGCTACACCTTC.

The chain employs TRBV5-1 and TRBJ1-4; D is uncertain. The germline CDR1 and CDR2 sequences are SGHRS and YFSETQ. Trimming stripped 5 bases from V and 4 bases from J, with 15 bases between. The CDR3 length is 15 residues. CDR3 nucleotide sequence: TGCGCCAGCAGACGGGCGAGCCTAGTTAATGAAAAACTGTTTTTT. It is translated as CASRRASLVNEKLFF.

This chain links TRBV5-1 with TRBJ2-7; 7 bases fit TRBD1. The CDR3 has 14 residues. V lost 5 bases, J lost 3 bases, and 8 bases stayed unmatched. The germline gives CDR1 SGHRS, CDR2 YFSETQ. The CDR3 here is CASRQLDRDYEQYF. CDR3 in DNA: TGCGCCAGCAGACAACTAGACAGGGACTACGAGCAGTACTTC.

The V call is TRBV27, the J call TRBJ2-7; 7 bases fit TRBD2. V dropped 6 bases and J dropped 1; count of bases not matched to a gene: 15. This CDR3 region has 17 residues. Germline CDR1 MNHEY, CDR2 SMNVEV (reference sequence). In nucleotides, the CDR3 is TGTGCCAGCAGCAGAACTGTTGGCGGGGAGGGGTCCTACGAGCAGTACTTC. Residues: CASSRTVGGEGSYEQYF.